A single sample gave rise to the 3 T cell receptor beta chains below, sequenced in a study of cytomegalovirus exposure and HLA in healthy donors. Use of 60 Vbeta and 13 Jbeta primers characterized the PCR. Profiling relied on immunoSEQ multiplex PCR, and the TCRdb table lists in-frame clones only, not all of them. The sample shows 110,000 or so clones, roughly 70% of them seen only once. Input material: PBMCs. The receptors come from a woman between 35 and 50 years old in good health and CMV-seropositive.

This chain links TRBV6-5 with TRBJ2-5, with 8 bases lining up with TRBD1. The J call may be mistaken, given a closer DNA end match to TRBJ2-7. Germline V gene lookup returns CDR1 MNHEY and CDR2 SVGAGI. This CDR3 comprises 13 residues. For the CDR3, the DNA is TGTGCCAGCAGTTACTCCAGGGGGCGCGAGCAGTACTTC. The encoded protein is CASSYSRGREQYF.

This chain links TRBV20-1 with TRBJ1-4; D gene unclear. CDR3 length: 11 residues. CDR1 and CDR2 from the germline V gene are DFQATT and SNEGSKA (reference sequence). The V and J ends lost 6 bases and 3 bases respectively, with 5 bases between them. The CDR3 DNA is TGCAGTGCGGGCGCTAATGAAAAACTGTTTTTT. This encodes CSAGANEKLFF.

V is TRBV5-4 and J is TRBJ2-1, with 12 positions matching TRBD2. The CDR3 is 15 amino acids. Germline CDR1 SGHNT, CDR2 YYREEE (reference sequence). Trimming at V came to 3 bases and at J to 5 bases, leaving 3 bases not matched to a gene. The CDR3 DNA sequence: TGTGCCAGCAGCTCGACTAGCGGGAGCAACAATGAGCAGTTCTTC. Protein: CASSSTSGSNNEQFF.